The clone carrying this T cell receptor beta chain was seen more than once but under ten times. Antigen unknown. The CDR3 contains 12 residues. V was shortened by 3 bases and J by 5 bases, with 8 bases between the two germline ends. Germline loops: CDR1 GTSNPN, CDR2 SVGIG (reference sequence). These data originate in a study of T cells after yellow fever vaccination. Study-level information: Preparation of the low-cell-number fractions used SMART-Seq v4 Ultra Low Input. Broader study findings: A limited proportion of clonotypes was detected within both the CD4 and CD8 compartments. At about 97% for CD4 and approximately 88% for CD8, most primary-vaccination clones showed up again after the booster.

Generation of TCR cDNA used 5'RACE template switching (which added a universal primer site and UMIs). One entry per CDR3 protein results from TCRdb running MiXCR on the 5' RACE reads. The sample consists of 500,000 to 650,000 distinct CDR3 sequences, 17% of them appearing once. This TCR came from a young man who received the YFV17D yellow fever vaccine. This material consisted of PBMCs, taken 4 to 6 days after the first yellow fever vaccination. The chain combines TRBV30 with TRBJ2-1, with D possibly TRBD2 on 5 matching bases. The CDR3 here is CAWSYGDNEQFF. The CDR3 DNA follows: TGTGCCTGGAGCTACGGGGACAATGAGCAGTTCTTC. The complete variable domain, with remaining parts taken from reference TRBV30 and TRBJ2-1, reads SQTIHQWPATLVQPVGSPLSLECTVEGTSNPNLYWYRQAAGRGLQLLFYSVGIGQISSEVPQNLSASRPQDRQFILSSKKLLLSDSGFYLCAWSYGDNEQFFGPGTRLTVL.